The 19 T cell receptor beta chains given below trace back to one sample, sequenced in a study of blood T cell repertoires in COVID-19 (dated by TCRdb to 2020 to 2022). Library preparation was by the immunoSEQ multiplex PCR assay. Imported from immuneACCESS, the table was reduced by TCRdb to in-frame sequences with V and J called. These copies leave out some clones; in studies compared against another copy, an unresolved V gene accounts for under half, and the cause of the remainder is not known. The sample table contains about 14,000 clones; only one count was recorded for around nine tenths of them. Roughly 17% of the sample comes from the top ten. Sequencing input: peripheral blood. The source is a human donor with active COVID-19. The donor label of this sample is uncertain.

The CDR3 is CASSLDASSYEQYF. The CDR3 bases are TGCGCCAGCAGCTTGGATGCTAGCTCCTACGAGCAGTACTTC. The chain joins TRBV5-1 to TRBJ2-7; no definite D call. V lost 0 bases to trimming and J lost 0 bases, with 7 bases between them. The CDR3 is 14 amino acids. Germline V gene lookup returns CDR1 SGHRS and CDR2 YFSETQ.

The chain links TRBV4-1 to TRBJ2-4; a weak D match, TRBD2 (5 bases). Germline CDR1 reads MGHRA; CDR2 reads YSYEKL. V was pared by 1 base and J by 0 bases, with 19 bases between. The CDR3 is 19 amino acids. The CDR3 DNA is TGCGCCAGCAGCCAAGGGCGGGCGACGAAAACCCTAGCCAAAAACATTCAGTACTTC. This encodes CASSQGRATKTLAKNIQYF.

This chain uses TRBV29-1 with TRBJ1-1; the D gene is possibly TRBD1 (5 bases). V shed 5 bases and J shed 2 bases, with 9 bases lying between them. This CDR3 comprises 12 residues. Germline lookup yields CDR1 SQVTM and CDR2 ANQGSEA. CDR3 in DNA: TGCAGCGTTACTCAGGGAAACACTGAAGCTTTCTTT. This encodes CSVTQGNTEAFF.

The chain has TRBV21-1 and TRBJ2-1; the table's D gene call, TRBD2, was not cross checked with the DNA. TRBV21-1 is shown as a pseudogene. There are 18 residues in the CDR3. This CDR3 reads CASRRPLAGGRSYNEQFF. The CDR3 DNA follows: TGTGCCAGCCGGAGGCCCCTAGCGGGAGGGCGCTCCTACAATGAGCAGTTCTTC.

The chain recombines TRBV9 with TRBJ2-3, with 13 bases identical to TRBD2. Germline V CDR1 and CDR2: SGDLS, YYNGEE. J gave up 6 bases and V 2 bases, and 6 bases lay outside the gene matches. The CDR3 sequence is 16 residues long. DNA for the CDR3: TGTGCCAGCAGCGTTACTAGCGGGAGGGATTCCGATACGCAGTATTTT. The encoded protein is CASSVTSGRDSDTQYF.

The rearrangement links TRBV29-1 to TRBJ1-2, with 8 bases aligning to TRBD1. V gave up 4 bases and J gave up 4 bases; unmatched junction bases: 2. Germline V gives CDR1 SQVTM, CDR2 ANQGSEA. The CDR3 runs 12 residues. CDR3 sequence reads: CSVGQGRYGYTF. The CDR3 DNA reads TGCAGCGTTGGACAGGGGCGCTATGGCTACACCTTC. Together with reference TRBV29-1 and TRBJ1-2, the CDR3 gives the full variable domain: SAVISQKPSRDICQRGTSLTIQCQVDSQVTMMFWYRQQPGQSLTLIATANQGSEATYESGFVIDKFPISRPNLTFSTLTVSNMSPEDSSIYLCSVGQGRYGYTFGSGTRLTVV.

The chain employs TRBV6-5 and TRBJ1-2; 7 bases line up with TRBD1. The V gene end was trimmed by 6 bases and the J gene end by 4 bases; junction bases not matched to a gene: 11. Germline CDR1 MNHEY, CDR2 SVGAGI. The CDR3 has 15 amino acids. This CDR3 reads CASSKRGGGGYGYTF. The CDR3 nucleotides are TGTGCCAGCAGCAAGCGAGGGGGCGGCGGCTATGGCTACACCTTC.

The gene calls are TRBV28 and TRBJ2-2; 8 bases line up with TRBD1. Germline V CDR1 and CDR2: MDHEN, SYDVKM. V lost 7 bases and J lost 6; bases outside the gene matches: 7. This CDR3 contains 14 residues. The CDR3 loop reads CASKPGGIAGELFF. CDR3 nucleotide sequence: TGTGCCAGCAAACCAGGGGGCATCGCCGGGGAGCTGTTTTTT. Variable domain in full (rest from reference TRBV28 and TRBJ2-2): DVKVTQSSRYLVKRTGEKVFLECVQDMDHENMFWYRQDPGLGLRLIYFSYDVKMKEKGDIPEGYSVSREKKERFSLILESASTNQTSMYLCASKPGGIAGELFFGEGSRLTVL.

The chain is built from TRBV7-3 and TRBJ2-5; D gene ambiguous. The CDR3 runs to 15 residues. Trimming cost V 0 bases and J 5 bases, with 13 bases left between them. Germline V gene lookup returns CDR1 SGHTA and CDR2 FQGTGA. CDR3 nucleotide sequence: TGTGCCAGCAGCTTAACCCCCGGTAATTCGGAGACCCAGTACTTC. Translation: CASSLTPGNSETQYF.

The chain combines TRBV7-2 with TRBJ1-1; the match to TRBD1 covers 7 bases. The CDR3 covers 12 residues. The germline V gene encodes CDR1 SGHTA and CDR2 FQGNSA. J was trimmed by 6 bases and V by 7 bases; bases with no gene match: 5. The CDR3 sequence is CASNMDRSEAFF. The DNA for the CDR3 is TGTGCCAGCAACATGGACAGGTCTGAAGCTTTCTTT.

This clone was observed a single time. The chain combines TRBV24-1 with TRBJ2-7; D remains ambiguous. Germline V gene lookup returns CDR1 KGHDR and CDR2 SFDVKD. The CDR3 runs 13 residues. The ends were cut back, 4 bases at V and 2 bases at J, with 8 bases in the middle. CDR3 in DNA: TGTGCCACCAGTGACGGTTTTACCTACGAGCAGTACTTC. Translation gives CATSDGFTYEQYF.

This clone was seen once. V usage is TRBV11-3 and J usage is TRBJ1-1, with 9 bases identical to TRBD1. Per the germline V gene, CDR1 is SGHNT and CDR2 is YENEEA. CDR3 length: 13 amino acids. With 4 bases clipped from V and 10 bases from J, the junction kept 7 bases outside the gene matches. For the CDR3, the DNA is TGTGCCAGCAGCTCGGGACAGGGACGGCGAGCTTTCTTT. This gives the protein CASSSGQGRRAFF.

V gene TRBV12-3 or TRBV12-4 combines with J gene TRBJ2-5, with TRBD2 matching over 7 bases. The CDR3 contains 13 residues. The V and J ends lost 4 bases and 5 bases, in that order; junction bases with no gene match: 4. CDR3: CASSWGGGETQYF. In DNA, the CDR3 is TGTGCCAGCAGTTGGGGGGGAGGGGAGACCCAGTACTTC.

DNA of the CDR3: TGTGCCAGCAGTATCAACAGGGGTAATGGAACTGAAGCTTTCTTT. Protein sequence: CASSINRGNGTEAFF. The genes are TRBV6-5 and TRBJ1-1, with 7 bases fitting TRBD1. CDR1 MNHEY and CDR2 SVGAGI come from the germline V gene. V shed 5 bases and J 5 bases; nucleotides not matched to a gene: 11. The CDR3 is made up of 15 amino acids.

The chain links TRBV7-9 to TRBJ1-1, with D perhaps TRBD1 (6 bases). The V end was cut by 1 base, the J end by 1 base, with 13 bases between. Germline-derived CDR1 and CDR2 are SEHNR and FQNEAQ (reference sequence). The CDR3 consists of 16 residues. The CDR3 region has the DNA TGTGCCAGCAGCTTAGAAGGGGGACCCAAGAACACTGAAGCTTTCTTT. This translates into CASSLEGGPKNTEAFF.

The V and J genes are TRBV12-3 or TRBV12-4 and TRBJ1-1; 7 positions agree with TRBD1. The CDR3 is 13 amino acids. V lost 3 bases, J lost 4 bases, and 2 bases stayed unmatched. CDR3 sequence reads: CASSLDRLTEAFF. The CDR3 DNA sequence: TGTGCCAGCAGTTTGGACAGGCTCACTGAAGCTTTCTTT.

This sequence joins TRBV12-3 or TRBV12-4 and TRBJ1-1; D is perhaps TRBD1 (6 bases). The CDR3 totals 12 residues. V was pared by 4 bases and J by 6 bases, with 9 bases between. The CDR3 spells CASSWGGPEAFF. In DNA, the CDR3 is TGTGCCAGCAGTTGGGGGGGCCCTGAAGCTTTCTTT.

This sequence joins TRBV28 and TRBJ2-7; tentatively, D is TRBD1 (5 bases). V shed 6 bases and J shed 3 bases, with 12 bases lying between them. The CDR3 covers 13 residues. The germline V gene encodes CDR1 MDHEN and CDR2 SYDVKM. The CDR3, as DNA: TGTGCCAGCAGGGTGGGGCTTCTCTACGAGCAGTACTTC. Protein sequence: CASRVGLLYEQYF.

The V and J genes are TRBV5-5 and TRBJ1-1; 7 positions agree with TRBD1. Trimming removed 4 bases from V and 5 bases from J; junction bases left unmatched: 8. This CDR3 is built from 14 residues. Germline values: CDR1 SGHKS, CDR2 YYEKEE (reference sequence). The CDR3 region has the DNA TGTGCCAGCAGCGCTACAGGGGTGAGAACTGAAGCTTTCTTT. Protein: CASSATGVRTEAFF.